A single T cell receptor beta chain is shown here with its context. Ten or more counts support this clone. Its target antigen remains unknown. The sample holds no much larger clone one base away, and base qualities are not on file. Library generation was performed with the immunoSEQ multiplex PCR assay. For TCR sequencing, RNA was extracted from every sample and reverse transcribed into cDNA to serve as template. First-strand cDNA was synthesized with SuperScript III using a 2:1 mix of oligo-dT and random hexamers. A synthetic immune receptor repertoire was used to measure amplification bias, and any remaining bias was corrected computationally. The authors processed their data as follows. Raw reads were preprocessed for error removal, and CDR3 was defined according to IMGT conventions as running from the conserved cysteine to phenylalanine. Clonality was computed as 1 minus the Shannon entropy, with the entropy normalized by log2 of the number of productive unique TCRs. Whether scalp clones were CD4 or CD8 was inferred by matching scalp TCRbeta sequences against CD4 and CD8 repertoires sorted from blood. TCRdb took over this immuneACCESS table, retaining in-frame rearrangements with V and J assigned. Such tables are incomplete; in checked studies, under half of the missing clones stem from an unresolved V gene, and the remainder is unexplained. Clone size and V and J calls were adopted from that table, with D and trimming inferred from the DNA. This sample comprises about 180,000 clones, 63% of them detected only once. Jointly, the top ten make up around 1.6% of the sample.

This sample is drawn from a study of CD8+ T cells in alopecia areata (dated by TCRdb to the late 2010s). Study-wide context: The treated patients took part in an open-label pilot trial in which moderate-to-severe alopecia areata was treated with oral tofacitinib at 5 to 10 mg twice daily. Patients received tofacitinib for 6 to 18 months and were then followed off drug for 6 months to check for delayed response and recurrence. The study used high-throughput TCRbeta sequencing to examine T cell clonal expansion in alopecia areata, in both the C3H/HeJ mouse model and human patients. Scalp tissue and sorted CD4+ and CD8+ peripheral blood T cells from patchy and totalis/universalis alopecia areata patients and from healthy controls were covered by human TCRbeta sequencing. Tofacitinib-treated patients had biopsies at baseline and at 4 and 24 weeks of treatment, with a later scalp biopsy in several patients. Scalp clonality was compared across normal scalp (n=4), patchy alopecia areata scalp (n=8), and alopecia totalis/universalis scalp (n=8). RNA came from the PAXgene miRNA kit for fixed scalp, the miRNeasy kit for PBMCs, and the RNeasy kit for mouse skin. Amplification of TCRbeta CDR3 regions was done by immunoSEQ multiplex PCR using 35 Vbeta forward primers and 13 Jbeta reverse primers. Summary of the overall study and its limitations: Resident alphabeta T cells in normal human skin are also sequenced, complicating scalp TCR repertoire analysis, unlike mouse skin dominated by gammadelta T cells. Shared TCR sequences between patients were less evident than in mice, which may be partly attributable to HLA diversity in the patient population. Compared with normal scalp, lesional scalp, particularly in alopecia totalis/universalis, had higher clonality and more expanded CD8+ clones, which suggests antigenic drive.

CDR1 and CDR2 were assigned from the germline V gene as MGHRA and YSYEKL. The CDR3 sequence holds 15 residues, the cysteine and phenylalanine included. Only the CDR3 part of the read is kept: 45 bases, read in frame from the first base. V is cut by 0 bases and J by 3 bases, and the space between the germline ends is 11 bases. The time point tag for this specimen amounts to: baseline before oral tofacitinib. From alopecia areata patients, peripheral blood was collected along with lesional scalp punch biopsies. PBMCs were separated by density centrifugation and stained for CD3, CD4 and CD8, after which CD4+ and CD8+ T cells were sorted on a FACSAria.

Sequences were derived from CD4+ T cells sorted from blood, sampled at week 0. This TCR derives from a human donor with alopecia areata. This chain joins TRBV4-1 to TRBJ1-2; perhaps TRBD1 is the D gene, with 5 bases matching. CDR3 protein: CASSQDSSGDYGYTF. The sequenced DNA is TGCGCCAGCAGCCAAGATAGTTCGGGGGACTATGGCTACACCTTC.